The source of this TCR beta chain is a study of shared clonotypes between healthy human individuals. Study findings and constraints: In contrast to clonotypes shared by all four donors, non-shared clonotypes had lower generation probabilities.

About this clone itself: Its antigen is currently unknown.

Both subsets, CD45RA+ naive and CD45RA-negative memory, were split from the CD4+ cells. CDR3 length: 13 residues. Germline CDR1 reads SNHLY; CDR2 reads FYNNEI. V was cut by 3 bases and J by 2 bases, with 7 bases left in between. Samples underwent the assay at deep level. As handled by the study authors: Filtering differed for immunoSEQ, which gave only junction sequences without quality scores. Repertoires were generated with immunoSEQ multiplex PCR, while TCRdb's copy carries only in-frame clones and drops some. V and J calls and clone size are those listed in that table; D and trimming were worked out from the DNA. The sample contains some 900,000 clones, approximately 76% of which appear only once.

The chain uses TRBV2 and TRBJ1-2, with a tentative D call TRBD1 (5 bases). The origin of this receptor is a man younger than 35 in good health. Sequenced: memory CD4+ T cells sorted from blood. Subset in this sample: CD45RA-negative fraction. The CDR3 loop reads CASSEGRNYGYTF. The DNA for the CDR3 is TGTGCCAGCAGTGAGGGACGAAACTATGGCTACACCTTC. The whole variable domain, filled in from reference TRBV2 and TRBJ1-2, reads EPEVTQTPSHQVTQMGQEVILRCVPISNHLYFYWYRQILGQKVEFLVSFYNNEISEKSEIFDDQFSVERPDGSNFTLKIRSTKLEDSAMYFCASSEGRNYGYTFGSGTRLTVV.